These 30 T cell receptor beta chains share one sample of origin, sequenced in a study of persistence of HIV-infected CD4 T cells. Nonspecific anti-CD3/anti-CD28 bead stimulation represents the broad CD4+ T cell repertoire. Sorting of responding CD4+ T cells relied on upregulated CD40 ligand together with CD69. Antigens of these TCRs are unknown. The libraries were made with immunoSEQ version 4 in survey mode. Sequencing was performed with immunoSEQ multiplex PCR; in TCRdb, only in-frame clones are kept and a portion is missing. The sample lists roughly 41,000 clones, around 90% occurring once. The starting material was CD4+ T cells sorted from PBMCs after approximately 19-hour stimulation, obtained from a patient who received antiretroviral therapy. The receptors originated from an adult man with HIV who was CMV-seropositive.

The chain has TRBV29-1 and TRBJ1-1, with D perhaps matching TRBD1 (5 bases). Germline V gene sequence: CDR1 SQVTM, CDR2 ANQGSEA. V was clipped by 0 bases and J by 3 bases, with 14 bases between them. The CDR3 is 15 residues long. The CDR3 reads CSVEEGVSWDTEAFF. CDR3 DNA sequence: TGCAGCGTTGAAGAGGGGGTCTCGTGGGACACTGAAGCTTTCTTT.

About this clone itself: The junction departs from the called germline gene at one end, perhaps through a read error. This rearrangement joins TRBV11-1 to TRBJ2-5; possibly TRBD1 or TRBD2 for D (6 bases each). The CDR3 totals 15 residues. Looked up from germline, CDR1 is SGHAT and CDR2 is FQDESV (reference sequence). CDR3 residues: CASSLEGVNQKTQYF. The CDR3 DNA reads as TGTGCCAGCAGCTTGGAGGGGGTTAACCAAAAGACCCAGTACTTC.

The J gene is TRBJ2-7, the V gene TRBV30; 7 bases are a match to TRBD2. Per the germline V gene, CDR1 is GTSNPN and CDR2 is SVGIG (reference sequence). Trimming removed 4 bases from V and 2 bases from J; junction bases left unmatched: 8. The CDR3 sequence is 14 residues long. The CDR3 spells CAWMAGRVTYEQYF. CDR3 in DNA: TGTGCCTGGATGGCAGGGAGGGTCACCTACGAGCAGTACTTC. The entire variable domain, with the rest obtained from reference TRBV30 and TRBJ2-7, is as follows: SQTIHQWPATLVQPVGSPLSLECTVEGTSNPNLYWYRQAAGRGLQLLFYSVGIGQISSEVPQNLSASRPQDRQFILSSKKLLLSDSGFYLCAWMAGRVTYEQYFGPGTRLTVT.

The genes are TRBV7-2 and TRBJ1-1, with a possible D match to TRBD1 (5 bases). There are 14 residues in the CDR3. From germline, CDR1 is SGHTA and CDR2 FQGNSA. Deletions cut 3 bases from V and 4 bases from J, with 12 bases between. Here the CDR3 DNA reads TGTGCCAGCAGCTTGGCGGGGGGACGCACTGAAGCTTTCTTT. This encodes CASSLAGGRTEAFF. Full variable domain (remainder filled in from reference TRBV7-2 and TRBJ1-1): GAGVSQSPSNKVTEKGKDVELRCDPISGHTALYWYRQSLGQGLEFLIYFQGNSAPDKSGLPSDRFSAERTGGSVSTLTIQRTQQEDSAVYLCASSLAGGRTEAFFGQGTRLTVV.

The chain employs TRBV6-1 and TRBJ2-1; D remains ambiguous. The ends were cut back, 1 base at V and 0 bases at J, with 7 bases in the middle. CDR3 size: 15 residues. Germline values: CDR1 MNHNS, CDR2 SASEGT. The CDR3 nucleotides are TGTGCCAGCAGTGAAGACTTCAGCTCCTACAATGAGCAGTTCTTC. This sequence encodes CASSEDFSSYNEQFF.

This clone was found a few times. CDR3 loop: CASSRLAGGMYEQYF. CDR3 in DNA: TGTGCCAGCAGCCGACTAGCGGGGGGCATGTACGAGCAGTACTTC. This chain joins TRBV3-1 (or the pseudogene TRBV3-2) and TRBJ2-7; TRBD2 matches at 13 bases. V lost 4 bases, J lost 4 bases, and 4 bases stayed unmatched. CDR3 length equals 15 residues. From germline, CDR1 is LGHDT and CDR2 YNNKEL (reference sequence).

The rearrangement links TRBV7-6 to TRBJ2-5; 11 bases line up with TRBD2. The length of the CDR3 is 16 residues. The V and J ends lost 6 bases and 2 bases, in that order; junction bases with no gene match: 8. Germline CDR1 is SGHVS and CDR2 is FNYEAQ. CDR3 sequence reads: CASRPRLAGLQETQYF. DNA for the CDR3: TGTGCCAGCAGGCCCAGACTAGCGGGGTTACAAGAGACCCAGTACTTC.

V usage is TRBV29-1 and J usage is TRBJ1-1; a possible D gene is TRBD1 (5 bases). Germline CDR1 and CDR2: SQVTM and ANQGSEA. The CDR3 sequence is 13 residues long. V was shortened by 6 bases and J by 7 bases, with 18 bases between the two germline ends. CDR3: CSVKGAGRNEAFF. DNA for the CDR3: TGCAGCGTAAAAGGGGCCGGGCGTAATGAAGCTTTCTTT.

This clone has just one count. This likely comes from a read error, as the CDR3 has no conserved phenylalanine or tryptophan at its end. No DNA is shown, since the ends of the CDR3 on it are uncertain; the CDR3 is the one TCRdb lists. CDR3 protein: CASSLDGTALET. The gene calls are TRBV5-4 and TRBJ2-7. CDR1 and CDR2 (germline): SGHNT, YYREEE (reference sequence). The CDR3 length is 12 residues, termini included.

This rearrangement joins TRBV19 to TRBJ1-2; D not resolved. Deletions cut 5 bases from V and 2 bases from J, with 15 bases between. Germline values: CDR1 LNHDA, CDR2 SQIVND (reference sequence). The CDR3 has 15 amino acids. The CDR3 DNA sequence: TGTGCCAGTAGTCCACTGCAACAGTTAAACTATGGCTACACCTTC. Its translation: CASSPLQQLNYGYTF.

J is TRBJ2-2 and V is TRBV19; 7 bases line up with TRBD1. After removal of 7 bases from V and 4 bases from J, the junction contained 12 bases not matched to a gene. Germline values: CDR1 LNHDA, CDR2 SQIVND (reference sequence). The CDR3 is 16 residues long. The CDR3 DNA reads TGTGCCAGTAAACGCTTGACAGGGTCAGCCACCGGGGAGCTGTTTTTT. This codes for CASKRLTGSATGELFF. The full variable domain, completed using reference TRBV19 and TRBJ2-2, is DGGITQSPKYLFRKEGQNVTLSCEQNLNHDAMYWYRQDPGQGLRLIYYSQIVNDFQKGDIAEGYSVSREKKESFPLTVTSAQKNPTAFYLCASKRLTGSATGELFFGEGSRLTVL.

The chain combines TRBV7-2 with TRBJ2-1; weak D call: TRBD1 (6 bases). CDR3 size: 17 residues. Germline V CDR1 and CDR2: SGHTA, FQGNSA. Between the trimmed V and J ends, which lost 5 bases and 0 bases, there was a span of 17 bases. The CDR3 sequence: CASSPRKTGISYNEQFF. In DNA, the CDR3 is TGTGCCAGCAGCCCACGAAAGACAGGAATCTCCTACAATGAGCAGTTCTTC.

The V call is TRBV7-6, the J call TRBJ2-5, with D uncertain. The V and J ends lost 5 bases and 13 bases respectively, with 17 bases between them. CDR3 length: 12 amino acids. The germline CDR1 and CDR2 sequences are SGHVS and FNYEAQ. CDR3 DNA: TGTGCCAGCAGCCTGGATAGGGAAAGGAGGTACTTC. Amino acids: CASSLDRERRYF.

For this clone: The sample carries other DNA sequences with the same CDR3. This chain links TRBV18 with TRBJ2-7, with 9 bases identical to TRBD1. The CDR3 is 13 residues long. CDR1 is KGHSH and CDR2 is LQKENI in the germline V gene. Trimming at V came to 2 bases and at J to 6 bases, leaving 2 bases not matched to a gene. CDR3 DNA sequence: TGTGCCAGCTCACCAGGGACAGGGCGCGAGCAGTACTTC. It is translated as CASSPGTGREQYF.

This clone was counted a few times. The chain recombines TRBV18 with TRBJ1-6, with 7 positions matching TRBD1. The CDR3 has 14 residues. V shed 3 bases and J 5 bases; nucleotides not matched to a gene: 1. CDR1 is KGHSH, CDR2 LQKENI, per germline. Here the CDR3 DNA reads TGTGCCAGCTCACCTGGACAGGATAATTCACCCCTCCACTTT. Protein product: CASSPGQDNSPLHF.

The chain is built from TRBV5-5 and TRBJ1-5; the match to TRBD1 covers 9 bases. V was clipped by 0 bases and J by 1 base; unmatched bases: 11. The CDR3 length is 19 residues. Germline V CDR1 and CDR2: SGHKS, YYEKEE (reference sequence). CDR3 amino acids: CASSLALTGTGTSNQPQHF. In DNA, the CDR3 is TGTGCCAGCAGCTTGGCCCTCACCGGGACAGGGACGAGCAATCAGCCCCAGCATTTT.

This clone has only one observation. This chain uses TRBV7-2 with TRBJ2-1, with 9 bases aligning to TRBD2. Germline assignment: CDR1 SGHTA and CDR2 FQGNSA. CDR3 length equals 16 residues. The junction had 13 bases not matched to a gene; V was cut back by 5 bases and J by 8 bases. CDR3: CASSPRVAGVGYEQFF. Written as DNA, the CDR3 is TGTGCCAGCAGCCCCCGGGTAGCGGGAGTGGGCTATGAGCAGTTCTTC.

The J gene is TRBJ1-5, the V gene TRBV7-8; unclear D gene. The germline gives CDR1 SGHVS, CDR2 FQNEAQ. This CDR3 has 14 amino acids. The V end was cut by 4 bases, the J end by 2 bases, with 9 bases between. The CDR3 sequence: CASSSREGNQPQHF. DNA for the CDR3: TGTGCCAGCAGCTCCCGGGAAGGCAATCAGCCCCAGCATTTT.

The gene calls are TRBV27 and TRBJ2-2, with 7 bases lining up with TRBD1. After removal of 6 bases from V and 6 bases from J, the junction contained 10 bases not matched to a gene. Germline assignment: CDR1 MNHEY and CDR2 SMNVEV (reference sequence). The CDR3 runs to 15 residues. In DNA, the CDR3 is TGTGCCAGCAGAATGGTGACAGGGCAAGCCGGGGAGCTGTTTTTT. This encodes CASRMVTGQAGELFF.

The CDR3 DNA is TGTGCCAGCAGTCGAACGGGGCCCCCGGCCTACGAGCAGTACTTC. Amino acids: CASSRTGPPAYEQYF. The chain carries TRBV27 and TRBJ2-7; D may be TRBD1 or TRBD2 (5 bases each). V shed 5 bases and J shed 2 bases, with 16 bases lying between them. The CDR3 loop spans 15 amino acids. The germline V gene has CDR1 MNHEY and CDR2 SMNVEV (reference sequence).

The chain recombines TRBV7-2 with TRBJ1-1; D is ambiguous. The CDR3 sequence is 14 residues long. V shed 3 bases and J shed 1 base, with 9 bases lying between them. Germline V gene lookup returns CDR1 SGHTA and CDR2 FQGNSA. The CDR3 is CASSFWSGNTEAFF. The CDR3 nucleotides are TGTGCCAGCAGCTTTTGGTCCGGGAACACTGAAGCTTTCTTT.

The chain employs TRBV6-5 and TRBJ1-2, with D possibly matching TRBD1 (5 bases). Looked up from germline, CDR1 is MNHEY and CDR2 is SVGAGI. There are 14 residues in the CDR3. The germline V and J ends were trimmed by 10 bases and 8 bases, with 23 bases remaining between them. The CDR3 sequence is CATRSTSWGRGYTF. In DNA form, the CDR3 reads TGTGCCACCCGATCGACAAGTTGGGGCCGGGGCTACACCTTC.

The rearrangement joins TRBV5-6 to TRBJ1-4; 7 bases align to TRBD1. Germline V gives CDR1 SGHDT, CDR2 YYEEEE. The ends lost 7 bases at V and 0 bases at J; junction bases unmatched: 3. This CDR3 is 14 amino acids long. CDR3 amino acids: CASGGTATNEKLFF. The CDR3 bases are TGTGCCAGCGGGGGGACAGCAACTAATGAAAAACTGTTTTTT.

The DNA for the CDR3 is TGTGCCAGCAGCGCCCGACTAGCGGGGGGTAAGAATGAGCAGTTCTTC. It is translated as CASSARLAGGKNEQFF. V is TRBV7-6 and J is TRBJ2-1; 13 bases are shared with TRBD2. V dropped 5 bases and J dropped 7; count of bases not matched to a gene: 8. Looked up from germline, CDR1 is SGHVS and CDR2 is FNYEAQ. The CDR3 length is 16 residues.

This sequence joins TRBV28 and TRBJ2-7, with a possible D match to TRBD1 (5 bases). CDR1 is MDHEN and CDR2 is SYDVKM in the germline V gene. V lost 4 bases and J lost 2, with 18 bases in between. The CDR3 sequence is 16 residues long. CDR3: CASSSVLQGLTYEQYF. The CDR3 coding sequence is TGTGCCAGCAGTTCCGTTCTTCAGGGCCTTACCTACGAGCAGTACTTC.

V usage is TRBV5-1 and J usage is TRBJ2-2; D is perhaps TRBD1 (6 bases). Germline assignment: CDR1 SGHRS and CDR2 YFSETQ. V was clipped by 7 bases and J by 4 bases, with 20 bases between them. This CDR3 has 16 residues. The CDR3 DNA is TGCGCCAGCTTTGGAAACAGGGTACGAAGCACCGGGGAGCTGTTTTTT. This codes for CASFGNRVRSTGELFF.

The chain uses TRBV20-1 and TRBJ1-1, with 8 bases lining up with TRBD1. Germline CDR1 is DFQATT and CDR2 is SNEGSKA (reference sequence). After removal of 3 bases from V and 1 base from J, the junction contained 1 base not matched to a gene. This CDR3 has 13 residues. The CDR3 DNA is TGCAGTGCTAGTGGACAGGGGAACACTGAAGCTTTCTTT. Translated, it gives CSASGQGNTEAFF.

The chain joins TRBV4-2 to TRBJ2-5, with 9 bases identical to TRBD2. The CDR3 consists of 19 residues. The V segment lost 0 bases and the J segment 5 bases; nucleotides outside the gene matches: 16. Germline assignment: CDR1 LGHNA and CDR2 YNFKEQ. The CDR3 here is CASSQEDGRSSGARETQYF. Written as DNA, the CDR3 is TGTGCCAGCAGCCAAGAAGATGGTAGGTCTAGCGGGGCCCGGGAGACCCAGTACTTC.

This CDR3 is CASSLKGGTGELFF. DNA of the CDR3: TGTGCCAGCAGCCTTAAGGGGGGAACCGGGGAGCTGTTTTTT. J is TRBJ2-2 and V is TRBV5-4; D possibly matches TRBD1 or TRBD2 (6 bases each). This CDR3 has 14 amino acids. Trimming stripped 4 bases from V and 5 bases from J, with 12 bases between. CDR1 SGHNT and CDR2 YYREEE come from the germline V gene (reference sequence).

The count of this clone is one. The gene calls are TRBV29-1 and TRBJ2-3; D ambiguous. The germline CDR1 and CDR2 sequences are SQVTM and ANQGSEA. CDR3 length: 11 residues. V lost 0 bases, J lost 7 bases, and 5 bases lay in between. The CDR3 region is CSVEDFHTQYF. The CDR3 DNA is TGCAGCGTTGAAGACTTTCATACGCAGTATTTT.